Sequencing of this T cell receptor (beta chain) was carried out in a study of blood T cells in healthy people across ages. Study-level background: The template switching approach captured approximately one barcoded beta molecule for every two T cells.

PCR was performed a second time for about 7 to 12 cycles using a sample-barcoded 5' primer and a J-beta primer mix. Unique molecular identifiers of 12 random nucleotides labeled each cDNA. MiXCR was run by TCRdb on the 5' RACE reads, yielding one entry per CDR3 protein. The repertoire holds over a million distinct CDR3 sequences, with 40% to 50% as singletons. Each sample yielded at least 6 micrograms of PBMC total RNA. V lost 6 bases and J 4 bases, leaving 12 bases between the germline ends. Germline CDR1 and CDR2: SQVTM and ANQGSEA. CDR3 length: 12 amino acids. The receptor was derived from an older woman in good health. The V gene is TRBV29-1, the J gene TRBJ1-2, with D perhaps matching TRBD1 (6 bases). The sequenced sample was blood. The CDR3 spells CSVNRESYGYTF. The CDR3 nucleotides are TGCAGCGTAAACAGGGAAAGCTATGGCTACACCTTC.